This T cell receptor beta chain emerged from a study of naive and memory T cell subsets. General study findings and limits: The RNA method is potentially sensitive to activation and differentiation changes.

Amplification of ligated cDNA took four PCR rounds with SP2 and nested alpha and beta constant primers. Blood and skin TCR RNA was reverse transcribed with alpha and beta constant primers. TCRdb analysed the 5' RACE reads with MiXCR anew, one entry per CDR3 protein. The sample has 55,000 to 70,000 distinct CDR3 sequences; roughly 6.7% are singletons. A few counts support this clonotype. The antigen is not known. The library had UMIs added by 3' ligation of an oligonucleotide to TCR cDNA. This sequence originates from a male donor in good health.

CDR3 sequence: CASSLDINYGYTF. The DNA for the CDR3 is TGTGCCAGCAGCTTGGACATAAACTATGGCTACACCTTC. The chain is built from TRBV7-8 and TRBJ1-2; TRBD1 might be the D (5 bases). The CDR3 consists of 13 residues. Germline CDR1 and CDR2: SGHVS and FQNEAQ. V gave up 3 bases and J gave up 2 bases, with 7 bases separating them.